Sequencing of this T cell receptor (beta chain) was carried out in a study of vaccination effects on CD4 cells after COVID-19. Turning to this clone: The antigen remains unidentified.

Prior to sequencing, the ViraFEST assay stimulated PBMC with viral peptide pools, which expanded the antigen-specific CD4+ T cells. The authors isolated CD4+ T cells after roughly 10 days of culture. Previously uninfected by SARS-CoV-2, the vaccine recipients also showed negative nucleocapsid antibodies. Wells containing approximately 2 million PBMC each were cultured with around 10 IU/ml IL-2 and 8 to 10 ug/ml peptides. Study-level results: Clones that were induced by infection or by vaccine showed marked contraction late after vaccination. Only a few convalescent patients and no early post-infection timepoints featured in the study.

Here immunoSEQ multiplex PCR was the method, and the copy in TCRdb shows in-frame clones only, minus some. Of 27,000 or so clones detected, roughly 70% appear once; the ten largest clones hold around 22%. This CDR3 spans 15 amino acids. The chain uses TRBV21-1 and TRBJ1-2; whether TRBD1, the table's D call, matches the DNA was not checked. TRBV21-1 is marked as a pseudogene. The origin of this receptor is a human donor who received a COVID-19 vaccine. The material was CD4+ T cells from PBMCs cultured with HCoV-NL63 spike peptides, obtained before COVID-19 vaccination. The CDR3 DNA reads as TGTGCCAGCAGCAAAACCCAGGGGGTGGGCTATGGCTACACCTTC. Residues: CASSKTQGVGYGYTF.